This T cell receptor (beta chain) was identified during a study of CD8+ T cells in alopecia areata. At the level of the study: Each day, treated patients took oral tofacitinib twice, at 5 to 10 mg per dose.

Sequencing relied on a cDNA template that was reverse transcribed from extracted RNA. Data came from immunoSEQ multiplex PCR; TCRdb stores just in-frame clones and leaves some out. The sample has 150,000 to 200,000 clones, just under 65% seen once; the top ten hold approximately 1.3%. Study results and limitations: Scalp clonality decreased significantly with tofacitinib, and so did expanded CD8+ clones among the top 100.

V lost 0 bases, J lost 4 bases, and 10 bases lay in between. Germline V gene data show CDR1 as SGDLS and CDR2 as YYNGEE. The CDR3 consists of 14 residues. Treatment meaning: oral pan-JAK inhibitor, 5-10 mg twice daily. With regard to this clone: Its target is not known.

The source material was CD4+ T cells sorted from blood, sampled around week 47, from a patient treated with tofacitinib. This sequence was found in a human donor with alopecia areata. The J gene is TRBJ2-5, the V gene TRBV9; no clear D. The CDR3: CASSVEARIETQYF. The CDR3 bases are TGTGCCAGCAGCGTAGAGGCACGAATAGAGACCCAGTACTTC.